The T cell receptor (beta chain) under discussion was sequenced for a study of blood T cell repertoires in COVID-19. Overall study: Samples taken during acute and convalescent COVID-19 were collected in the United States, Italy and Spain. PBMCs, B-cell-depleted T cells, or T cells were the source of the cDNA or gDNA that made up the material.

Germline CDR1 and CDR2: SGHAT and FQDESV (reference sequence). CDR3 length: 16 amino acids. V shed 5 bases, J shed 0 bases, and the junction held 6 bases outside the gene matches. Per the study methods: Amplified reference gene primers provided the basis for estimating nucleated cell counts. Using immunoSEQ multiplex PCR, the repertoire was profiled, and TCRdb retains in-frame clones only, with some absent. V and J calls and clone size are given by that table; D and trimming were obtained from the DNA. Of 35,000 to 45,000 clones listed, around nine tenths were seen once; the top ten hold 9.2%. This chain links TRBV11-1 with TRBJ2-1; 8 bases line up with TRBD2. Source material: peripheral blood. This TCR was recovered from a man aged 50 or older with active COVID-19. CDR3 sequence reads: CASSPLAASSYNEQFF. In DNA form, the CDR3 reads TGTGCCAGCAGCCCACTAGCGGCCAGCTCCTACAATGAGCAGTTCTTC.